Listed below are T cell receptor beta chains from one sample, sequenced in a study of cytomegalovirus exposure and HLA in healthy donors. The assay was immunoSEQ multiplex PCR, and TCRdb's table has in-frame clones only and misses some. This sample carries approximately 100,000 clones, about 88% of them seen once, and the ten largest clones take about 2%. The sample was PBMCs. The receptor source for this set is a woman in her late teens or twenties in good health and CMV-seropositive. Both conserved end residues are part of each CDR3. The order of the fields is J gene, D gene, clone size, V gene, CDR3 protein, CDR3 DNA. D genes are given only for firm matches. The listing skips clone size in some rows; elsewhere it reads once, few, many or a size class.

>TRBJ2-3|TRBD2|.|TRBV9
CASSVAYDSGGTDTQYF
TGTGCCAGCAGCGTAGCGTACGATAGCGGGGGCACAGATACGCAGTATTTT
>TRBJ1-5|TRBD1|once|TRBV19
CASSLGTGSNQPQHF
TGTGCCAGTAGCCTGGGGACAGGGAGTAATCAGCCCCAGCATTTT
>TRBJ1-2|TRBD1|.|TRBV6-1
CASRGGQGLYYGYTF
TGTGCCAGCAGGGGGGGACAGGGGCTTTACTATGGCTACACCTTC
>TRBJ2-5|.|few|TRBV4-3
CASSQEVQGYQETQYF
TGCGCCAGCAGCCAAGAGGTCCAGGGGTACCAAGAGACCCAGTACTTC
>TRBJ1-3|TRBD1|.|TRBV5-4
CASSRDSHFSGNTIYF
TGTGCCAGCAGTAGGGACAGCCACTTCTCTGGAAACACCATATATTTT
>TRBJ1-3|.|.|TRBV2
CASRPGEAGNTIYF
TGTGCCAGCAGACCCGGGGAGGCTGGAAACACCATATATTTT
>TRBJ2-7|TRBD1|few|TRBV7-9
CASRLGQGQPYEQYF
TGTGCCAGCAGGCTTGGACAGGGGCAACCCTACGAGCAGTACTTC
>TRBJ2-7|.|few|TRBV7-9
CASSPKGPYEQYF
TGTGCCAGCAGCCCGAAGGGGCCCTACGAGCAGTACTTC
>TRBJ2-2|TRBD1|.|TRBV6-6
CASSSGQGSTGELFF
TGTGCCAGCAGTTCGGGACAGGGCTCCACCGGGGAGCTGTTTTTT
>TRBJ1-1|.|.|TRBV4-3
CASSQGLGFGEEAFF
TGCGCCAGCAGCCAGGGGTTGGGGTTCGGGGAGGAAGCTTTCTTT
>TRBJ2-4|.|.|TRBV5-1
CASSGDTNIQYF
TGCGCCAGCAGCGGGGACACAAACATTCAGTACTTC
>TRBJ2-2|TRBD1|few|TRBV6-5
CASSSGTANTGELFF
TGTGCCAGCAGTTCCGGGACAGCGAACACCGGGGAGCTGTTTTTT
>TRBJ2-7|TRBD2|.|TRBV2
CASGGVGYYEQYF
TGTGCCAGCGGGGGGGTTGGGTATTACGAGCAGTACTTC
>TRBJ2-7|TRBD2|.|TRBV27
CASSLSSGGTPYEQYF
TGTGCCAGCAGTTTATCAAGCGGGGGGACGCCCTACGAGCAGTACTTC
>TRBJ2-7|.|.|TRBV6-6
CASSPSLEQYF
TGTGCCAGCAGTCCGAGTTTAGAGCAGTACTTC
>TRBJ2-5|TRBD1|.|TRBV5-1
CASTPGTGILETQYF
TGCGCCAGCACCCCCGGGACAGGGATATTGGAGACCCAGTACTTC
>TRBJ1-1|.|once|TRBV21-1
CASSEGPRPGNTEAFF
TGTGCCAGCAGCGAAGGTCCCCGTCCAGGAAACACTGAAGCTTTCTTT
>TRBJ2-5|.|once|TRBV7-7
CASSPRRDTRETQYF
TGTGCTAGCAGCCCCAGAAGGGACACCCGGGAGACCCAGTACTTC
>TRBJ1-2|TRBD1|.|TRBV19
CASSARGQGLNYGYTF
TGTGCCAGTAGTGCTAGGGGACAGGGCCTTAACTATGGCTACACCTTC
>TRBJ2-3|TRBD2|.|TRBV5-4
CASSWSRLAGEDTQYF
TGTGCCAGCAGCTGGTCCCGGCTAGCGGGGGAAGATACGCAGTATTTT
>TRBJ1-2|.|.|TRBV9
CASSVAGTNYGYTF
TGTGCCAGCAGCGTAGCGGGTACTAACTATGGCTACACCTTC
>TRBJ1-1|TRBD1|.|TRBV7-9
CASSLEMIGTGKKTTEAFF
TGTGCCAGCAGCTTAGAAATGATTGGGACAGGGAAGAAGACCACTGAAGCTTTCTTT